This T cell receptor (beta chain) is from a study of OX40 agonist ivuxolimab in advanced cancers. Overall study context: Ivuxolimab was administered intravenously to patients at 0.01 to 10 mg/kg every 2 weeks. Study-level points and caveats: Antigen specificity remained undetermined for the expanded peripheral T cells.

V lost 6 bases and J 5 bases, leaving 10 bases between the germline ends. The CDR3 has 11 amino acids. Germline loops: CDR1 DFQATT, CDR2 SNEGSKA (reference sequence). Measured with immunoSEQ multiplex PCR; TCRdb has only the in-frame clones, and not every one. Of tens of thousands of clones listed, 80% to 90% are singletons. Baseline, cycle 4 day 1, and cycle 7 day 1 were the blood sampling points. A word on this clone: Its antigen is still unknown.

Sequenced material: CD4+ or CD8+ T cells sorted from blood, taken in a trial of the OX40 agonist ivuxolimab. This clonotype was obtained from an adult with an advanced solid tumor such as melanoma, head and neck, liver or kidney cancer. The gene calls are TRBV20-1 and TRBJ2-5; D tentatively fits TRBD1 or TRBD2 (6 bases each). The CDR3 region is CSAQGGETQYF. DNA of the CDR3: TGCAGTGCCCAAGGGGGGGAGACCCAGTACTTC.